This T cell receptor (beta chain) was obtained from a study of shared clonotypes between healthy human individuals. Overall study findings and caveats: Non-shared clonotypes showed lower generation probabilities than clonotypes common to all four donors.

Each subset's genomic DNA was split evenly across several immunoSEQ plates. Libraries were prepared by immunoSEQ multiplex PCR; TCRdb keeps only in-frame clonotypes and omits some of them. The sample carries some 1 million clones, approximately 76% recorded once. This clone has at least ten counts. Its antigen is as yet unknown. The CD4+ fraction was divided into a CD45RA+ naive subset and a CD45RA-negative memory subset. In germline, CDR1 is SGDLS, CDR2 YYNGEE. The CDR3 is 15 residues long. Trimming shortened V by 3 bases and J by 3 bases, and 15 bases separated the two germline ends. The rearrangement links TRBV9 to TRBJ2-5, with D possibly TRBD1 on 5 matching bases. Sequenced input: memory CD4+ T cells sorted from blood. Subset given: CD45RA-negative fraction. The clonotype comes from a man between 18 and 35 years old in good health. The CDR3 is CASSADRQQKETQYF. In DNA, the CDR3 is TGTGCCAGCAGCGCTGACAGACAACAGAAAGAGACCCAGTACTTC.